This record concerns one T cell receptor (beta chain) sequence. These data are taken from a study of blood T cell repertoires in COVID-19. Study-wide context: Samples representing acute and convalescent COVID-19 were sourced from the United States, Italy and Spain. Sources were T cells, B-cell-depleted T cells, or PBMCs; the material itself was cDNA or gDNA.

Assay used: immunoSEQ multiplex PCR; TCRdb lists only in-frame clones, some missing. In the table there are 300,000 to 500,000 clones, approximately 91% of which are singletons. V was pared by 8 bases and J by 7 bases, with 12 bases between. Germline V gene data show CDR1 as SEHNR and CDR2 as FQNEAQ (reference sequence). The CDR3 contains 12 residues. The sequence was obtained from a woman aged 40-49 years with acute COVID-19. The sample taken for sequencing was PBMCs or T cells enriched from blood (not recorded which). V is TRBV7-9 and J is TRBJ1-5; a weak D match, TRBD1 (6 bases). This CDR3 reads CASGGGSQPQHF. In DNA form, the CDR3 reads TGTGCCAGCGGGGGGGGCAGCCAGCCCCAGCATTTT.